The T cell receptor (beta chain) under discussion was sequenced for a study of control samples from healthy donors and cancer patients. V was trimmed by 1 base and J by 5 bases, leaving 15 bases between them. CDR1 SGHRS and CDR2 YFSETQ come from the germline V gene. CDR3 length: 16 residues. The method was immunoSEQ multiplex PCR; TCRdb's version includes in-frame clones alone and lacks a portion of them. The sample has 140,000 to 150,000 clones, about 91% seen once. The chain employs TRBV5-1 and TRBJ1-4; no clear D gene. This clonotype originated in a man aged 25 to 45 in good health. Sequencing was carried out using blood. The CDR3 DNA follows: TGCGCCAGCAGCTTGTCCCTCGGCCGTGAAAATGAAAAACTGTTTTTT. Residues: CASSLSLGRENEKLFF.